The entry that follows covers one T cell receptor beta chain sequence. The data stem from a study of blood T cell repertoires in COVID-19. The CDR3 extends over 16 amino acids. From germline, CDR1 is SGHAT and CDR2 FQDESV (reference sequence). Trimming shortened V by 5 bases and J by 5 bases, and 18 bases separated the two germline ends. Measured with immunoSEQ multiplex PCR; TCRdb has only the in-frame clones, and not every one. In the table there are around 73,000 clones, about four fifths of which are singletons. The source of this sequence is a human donor in a cohort sampled during active COVID-19. Sequencing used peripheral blood. The chain carries TRBV11-1 and TRBJ2-2, with D possibly being TRBD2 (7 bases). The CDR3 protein is CASSPFRGAGTGELFF. CDR3 sequence (DNA): TGTGCCAGCAGCCCCTTTCGGGGGGCGGGGACCGGGGAGCTGTTTTTT.